This T cell receptor (beta chain) was observed in a study of T cell changes during pregnancy in multiple sclerosis. The V segment lost 6 bases and the J segment 0 bases; nucleotides outside the gene matches: 8. The germline gives CDR1 MNHEY, CDR2 SMNVEV (reference sequence). The CDR3 consists of 17 residues. The method was immunoSEQ multiplex PCR; TCRdb's version includes in-frame clones alone and lacks a portion of them. This table has roughly 30,000 clones, approximately 94% appearing once. The sample consisted of CD4+ T cells from peripheral blood mononuclear cells, taken in the second trimester of pregnancy. The origin of this receptor is a female donor with multiple sclerosis, enrolled in a pregnancy study. This chain uses TRBV27 with TRBJ2-3; the match to TRBD2 covers 11 bases. CDR3 region: CASRGLGLAASTDTQYF. In nucleotides, the CDR3 is TGTGCCAGCAGGGGCCTGGGACTAGCGGCTAGCACAGATACGCAGTATTTT.